Judged by abundance, the clone carrying this TCR beta chain is medium-sized. What it binds is not known. From live CD3+CD8+TCRalphabeta+ cells, four PD-1 and/or TIGIT subsets were sorted. Using about 15 ng of total RNA, TCR libraries were made with the QIAseq Immune Repertoire TCR panel. MiXCR was run by TCRdb on the reads, yielding one entry per CDR3 protein. The top ten clones hold 50% to 75% of a sample with about 200 distinct CDR3 sequences, 11% of them seen once. These data are taken from a study of circulating CD8 cells and anti-PD-1 response in melanoma. Study at large: Every 2 weeks, patients got 3 mg/kg nivolumab intravenously.

Germline V gene sequence: CDR1 MDHEN, CDR2 SYDVKM. The trim removed 5 bases at V and 3 bases at J, leaving 10 bases unmatched. The CDR3 totals 16 residues. Whole-study findings and limits: Diversity ranked highest in DNEG and lowest in TIGIT subsets. Patients included both untreated and previously treated individuals. At M1, fewer than 8% of TRB clonotypes appeared in multiple subsets.

The receptor's source is a human donor with melanoma. This chain links TRBV28 with TRBJ1-1, with 9 bases matching TRBD1. The sequences come from CD8+ T cells from PBMCs, collected at baseline or after one month of anti-PD-1 therapy (not recorded which). The CDR3 DNA reads as TGTGCCAGCAGTCCCCACCCGGGACAGGGAGACACTGAAGCTTTCTTT. Amino acid sequence: CASSPHPGQGDTEAFF.